These 21 T cell receptor beta chains share one sample of origin, sequenced in a study of T cells in women clearing cervical HPV infection. The assay was immunoSEQ multiplex PCR, and TCRdb's table has in-frame clones only and misses some. The table for this sample gives about 35,000 clones. Sequenced sample: blood buffy coat. These receptors all come from a woman between 18 and 70 years old with a cervical HPV16 infection that either progressed to CIN3+ or cleared (not recorded which).

About this clone itself: The read terminates 3 residues before the CDR3 end, so the remaining end is supplied by the germline J gene. The chain employs TRBV30 and TRBJ2-2; 10 positions match TRBD1. Germline V lookup: CDR1 GTSNPN, CDR2 SVGIG (reference sequence). This CDR3 has 18 amino acids. CDR3 DNA (partial): TGTGCCTGGAGTGGTCGGACAGGGGGAGTCTCTGGGGCCAACGTG. Translation: CAWSGRTGGVSGANV. The complete CDR3 protein is CAWSGRTGGVSGANVLFF.

As concerns this clone: Coverage ceases 3 residues before the CDR3 finishes, and the germline J gene fills in the end. The chain couples TRBV6-1 to TRBJ2-3, with 10 bases identical to TRBD2. CDR1 is MNHNS, CDR2 SASEGT, per germline. CDR3 size: 18 residues. The V segment lost 1 base and the J segment 4 bases; nucleotides outside the gene matches: 11. CDR3 bases read: TGTGCCAGCAGTGAAGAGTTAGCGGGGGGTGGTCTCCCAGATACG. Translating it yields CASSEELAGGGLPDT. The complete CDR3 reads CASSEELAGGGLPDTQYF.

Comment on this clone: The CDR3 goes on 3 residues after the read ends, and that part is filled in from the germline J gene. J is TRBJ2-2 and V is TRBV20-1, with D possibly being TRBD1 (6 bases). Germline V gives CDR1 DFQATT, CDR2 SNEGSKA (reference sequence). V was pared by 3 bases and J by 2 bases, with 22 bases between. The CDR3 has 18 amino acids. CDR3 sequence: CSARLQGKEGRNTGELFF. The covered CDR3 bases are TGCAGTGCTAGGCTCCAGGGGAAAGAGGGGCGAAACACCGGGGAG.

Notes on this clone: The CDR3 end lies 3 residues beyond the end of the read and is filled in from the germline J gene. This chain links TRBV27 with TRBJ2-7, with D perhaps TRBD1 (6 bases). Germline V lookup: CDR1 MNHEY, CDR2 SMNVEV (reference sequence). V lost 6 bases, J lost 1 base, and 16 bases lay in between. CDR3 size: 15 residues. Incomplete CDR3 DNA: TGTGCCAGCAGCATCCGTGGGACACCGTCCTACGAG. Translation gives CASSIRGTPSYE. The CDR3 reads in full as CASSIRGTPSYEQYF.

As concerns this clone: The CDR3 end is not reached by the read, which stops 3 residues before it; the germline J gene fills it in. The chain uses TRBV2 and TRBJ2-2; D may be TRBD1 (5 bases). The CDR3 consists of 14 residues. In germline, CDR1 is SNHLY, CDR2 FYNNEI. The CDR3 DNA, read in part, is TGTGCCAGCAGTGACGCCAGGGCTAATGAAAAG. This codes for CASSDARANEK. In full, the CDR3 reads CASSDARANEKLFF.

In regard to this clone: The read terminates 3 residues ahead of where the CDR3 ends, so the germline J gene completes it. The chain employs TRBV2 and TRBJ1-1; D is perhaps TRBD1 (5 bases). Germline V gene sequence: CDR1 SNHLY, CDR2 FYNNEI. This CDR3 is built from 15 residues. V lost 6 bases, J lost 6 bases, and 20 bases lay in between. The CDR3 loop reads CASRAEGQPGAEAFF. The part of the CDR3 DNA that was read is TGTGCCAGCAGGGCCGAGGGGCAACCGGGTGCTGAA.

To note about this clone: With the read ending 3 residues before the CDR3 end, the germline J gene is used to fill in that end. The chain couples TRBV23-1 to TRBJ1-2; TRBD1 agrees at 9 bases. TRBV23-1 is assigned to the ORF class and has an uncertain function. Trimming cost V 1 base and J 6 bases; bases outside gene matches: 15. This CDR3 comprises 18 residues. The covered CDR3 bases are TGCGCCAGCAGTCAATATTGCGGGACAGGGCGAGAAAATGATGGC. Residues: CASSQYCGTGRENDG. The whole CDR3 sequence is CASSQYCGTGRENDGYTF.

CDR3 sequence: CSARGQGAGGELFF. The sequenced part of the CDR3 DNA is TGCAGTGCTCGTGGACAGGGGGCGGGTGGGGAG. V is TRBV20-1 and J is TRBJ2-2, with TRBD1 matching over 11 bases. The CDR3 end lies 3 residues beyond the end of the read and is filled in from the germline J gene. The junction had 7 bases not matched to a gene; V was cut back by 5 bases and J by 8 bases. The CDR3 contains 14 residues. Germline lookup yields CDR1 DFQATT and CDR2 SNEGSKA (reference sequence).

A note on this clone: The DNA ends 3 residues before the CDR3 does, and the rest of the CDR3 is filled in from the germline J gene. J is TRBJ1-4 and V is TRBV18, with TRBD1 matching over 10 bases. This CDR3 is 14 amino acids long. The V and J ends lost 3 bases and 5 bases, in that order; junction bases with no gene match: 0. CDR1 and CDR2 from the germline V gene are KGHSH and LQKENI. CDR3: CASSPGQGNEKLFF. The CDR3 DNA, read in part, is TGTGCCAGCTCACCGGGACAGGGGAATGAAAAA. Full variable domain (rest looked up from reference TRBV18 and TRBJ1-4): NAGVMQNPRHLVRRRGQEARLRCSPMKGHSHVYWYRQLPEEGLKFMVYLQKENIIDESGMPKERFSAEFPKEGPSILRIQQVVRGDSAAYFCASSPGQGNEKLFFGSGTQLSVL.

As concerns this clone: An end of the junction differs from the germline gene, which may be a read error. The read terminates 3 residues before the CDR3 end, so the remaining end is supplied by the germline J gene. This chain connects TRBV2 to TRBJ2-3; D is perhaps TRBD1 (6 bases). Germline assignment: CDR1 SNHLY and CDR2 FYNNEI. The CDR3 has 15 amino acids. CDR3 protein: CASSVGDRTQETQYF. The covered CDR3 bases are TGTGCCAGTAGTGTGGGTGACAGGACCCAAGAGACG.

As for this clone: Read data end 3 residues before the CDR3 end; the end is taken from the germline J gene. This chain connects TRBV18 to TRBJ2-3; D gene unclear. CDR1 and CDR2 (germline): KGHSH, LQKENI. This CDR3 contains 14 residues. CDR3 DNA, as far as it was read: TGTGCCAGCTCACCCCCGGGTTACCAAGAGACG. It translates to CASSPPGYQET. The whole CDR3 is CASSPPGYQETQYF.

As for this clone: The CDR3 goes on 3 residues after the read ends, and that part is filled in from the germline J gene. The gene calls are TRBV5-1 and TRBJ2-2, with 7 bases identical to TRBD1. In germline, CDR1 is SGHRS, CDR2 YFSETQ. CDR3 length: 16 amino acids. With V trimmed by 0 bases and J by 6 bases, 8 bases remained unmatched. CDR3: CASSLVFEQGAGELFF. Incomplete CDR3 DNA: TGCGCCAGCAGCTTGGTTTTCGAGCAGGGGGCCGGGGAG.

Details on this clone: The read ends 3 residues early relative to the CDR3; the germline J gene fills the gap. The chain employs TRBV20-1 and TRBJ1-1; 7 nucleotides align to TRBD1. The length of the CDR3 is 14 residues. J lost 5 bases, V lost 1 base, and 7 bases had no gene match. Germline V lookup: CDR1 DFQATT, CDR2 SNEGSKA (reference sequence). The sequenced CDR3 bases are TGCAGTGCTAGAGTTTCGACAGGGTCGACTGAA. Translated, it gives CSARVSTGSTE. The full CDR3 protein reads CSARVSTGSTEAFF.

The sequenced CDR3 bases are TGCGCCAGCAGCTTACCCTCTGGGGCCAACGTG. This sequence encodes CASSLPSGANV. The complete CDR3 sequence is CASSLPSGANVLFF. The V call is TRBV5-1, the J call TRBJ2-2, with D maybe TRBD1 (5 bases). The read terminates 3 residues before the CDR3 end, so the remaining end is supplied by the germline J gene. The CDR3 is 14 residues long. In germline, CDR1 is SGHRS, CDR2 YFSETQ.

As regards this clone: The read ends 3 residues before the CDR3 terminus; that terminus is restored from the germline J gene. This chain links TRBV6-1 with TRBJ2-3; maybe TRBD1 (5 bases). This CDR3 has 15 amino acids. CDR1 and CDR2 (germline): MNHNS, SASEGT. V was clipped by 1 base and J by 5 bases, with 13 bases between them. The DNA read from the CDR3 is TGTGCCAGCAGTGAAGTAGGCAGGGAACGAGATACG. This gives the protein CASSEVGRERDT. The whole CDR3 sequence reads CASSEVGRERDTQYF.

In the case of this clone: The CDR3 end is not reached by the read, which stops 3 residues before it; the germline J gene fills it in. The J gene is TRBJ2-2, the V gene TRBV20-1; possible D gene TRBD1, 5 bases. The CDR3 has 14 residues. V gave up 6 bases and J gave up 3 bases, with 14 bases separating them. Germline CDR1 reads DFQATT; CDR2 reads SNEGSKA (reference sequence). The CDR3 reads CSANRLGYTGELFF. The covered CDR3 bases are TGCAGTGCCAACAGGTTAGGTTACACCGGGGAG.

Concerning this clone itself: The sequence runs out 3 residues before the end of the CDR3; the remainder is reconstructed from the germline J gene. This chain links TRBV20-1 with TRBJ1-1; TRBD1 might be the D (6 bases). V lost 0 bases to trimming and J lost 7 bases, with 15 bases between them. Germline values: CDR1 DFQATT, CDR2 SNEGSKA (reference sequence). The CDR3 runs to 14 residues. CDR3 DNA (partial): TGCAGTGCTAGAGAGCCCACCCGGGACATTGAA. Translated: CSAREPTRDIE. From start to end, the CDR3 is CSAREPTRDIEAFF.

To note about this clone: Coverage ceases 3 residues before the CDR3 finishes, and the germline J gene fills in the end. The chain employs TRBV30 and TRBJ1-1, with TRBD1 matching over 8 bases. Germline V gene lookup returns CDR1 GTSNPN and CDR2 SVGIG (reference sequence). This CDR3 contains 12 residues. The CDR3 loop is CAWSAGGGVAFF. The part of the CDR3 DNA that was read is TGTGCCTGGAGTGCAGGGGGCGGAGTA.

In regard to this clone: The read ends 3 residues early relative to the CDR3; the germline J gene fills the gap. The V gene is TRBV30, the J gene TRBJ2-2; a possible D gene is TRBD1 (5 bases). This CDR3 spans 17 amino acids. The V gene's germline CDR1 is GTSNPN and CDR2 SVGIG (reference sequence). The CDR3: CAWSVRSNRPTGSPLFF. The sequenced CDR3 bases are TGTGCCTGGAGTGTACGGTCGAACAGGCCGACTGGGTCACCG.

In regard to this clone: The CDR3 end is not reached by the read, which stops 3 residues before it; the germline J gene fills it in. This chain connects TRBV20-1 to TRBJ2-5; D is unclear. The CDR3 contains 11 residues. CDR1 and CDR2 from the germline V gene are DFQATT and SNEGSKA (reference sequence). V dropped 3 bases and J dropped 2 bases, with 4 bases sitting between them. The CDR3 spells CSASMQETQYF. CDR3 DNA (partial): TGCAGTGCTAGTATGCAAGAGACC.

To note about this clone: Coverage ceases 3 residues before the CDR3 finishes, and the germline J gene fills in the end. V is TRBV2 and J is TRBJ1-5; 10 nucleotides match TRBD1. With 6 bases clipped from V and 2 bases from J, the junction kept 4 bases outside the gene matches. The CDR3 runs 15 residues. The V gene's germline CDR1 is SNHLY and CDR2 FYNNEI. The part of the CDR3 DNA that was read is TGTGCCAGCAGGCCAGGGACAGGGGGCAATCAGCCC. Amino acids: CASRPGTGGNQP. The complete CDR3 reads CASRPGTGGNQPQHF.